Detailed here is one T cell receptor beta chain. The data stem from a study of blood T cells in healthy people across ages. Germline assignment: CDR1 SEHNR and CDR2 FQNEAQ (reference sequence). This CDR3 is 15 amino acids long. Trimming cost V 1 base and J 1 base, with 10 bases left between them. A second PCR of about 7 to 12 cycles used a sample-barcoded 5' primer and a J-beta primer mix. TCRdb analysed the 5' RACE reads with MiXCR anew, one entry per CDR3 protein. The repertoire holds 850,000 to 1,300,000 distinct CDR3 sequences, with around 45% as singletons. The TCR originated in a woman aged 55-75 years in good health. The chain is built from TRBV7-9 and TRBJ1-1; tentative D call: TRBD1 (6 bases). Sequenced sample: blood. CDR3 protein: CASSLVTGSNTEAFF. The CDR3, as DNA: TGTGCCAGCAGCTTAGTGACAGGCTCGAACACTGAAGCTTTCTTT.